The rows below give T cell receptor beta chains drawn from one sample of a study of CD8+CD57+ T cells in acquired aplastic anemia. Via MiXCR, TCRdb re-called the reads, giving one row per CDR3 protein. Of roughly 160,000 distinct CDR3 sequences in the sample, around 48% are singletons; the top ten hold roughly 3.1%. The sample comprised sorted CD4+, CD8+, or CD8+CD57+ T cells (not recorded which) from PBMCs. The receptors derive from a human donor with aplastic anemia. The CDR3 runs from the conserved cysteine through the conserved F or W. D genes are given only for firm matches. Clone sizes are given selectively: once, few, many, or a class where the clone is expanded.

TRBV20-1	.	TRBD1	13	TRBJ2-1	CSAWDSTYNEQFF	TGCAGTGCATGGGACAGCACCTACAATGAGCAGTTCTTC
TRBV4-1	many	.	16	TRBJ2-7	CASSQTQAPDADEQYF	TGCGCCAGCAGCCAAACACAGGCACCGGACGCCGACGAGCAGTACTTC
TRBV27	many	.	13	TRBJ2-3	CASKERDTDTQYF	TGTGCCAGCAAGGAGCGCGACACAGATACGCAGTATTTT
TRBV20-1	many	.	15	TRBJ2-1	CSARNRETDFNEQFF	TGCAGTGCTAGAAATAGGGAGACAGACTTCAATGAGCAGTTCTTC
TRBV5-1	many	.	16	TRBJ2-2	CASSGGEGPNTGELFF	TGCGCCAGCAGCGGCGGGGAAGGGCCGAACACCGGGGAGCTGTTTTTT
TRBV28	many	.	15	TRBJ2-7	CASSSSGQGSYEQYF	TGTGCCAGCAGTTCATCTGGACAAGGGTCCTACGAGCAGTACTTC
TRBV5-4	.	TRBD1	16	TRBJ2-6	CASSRWTGNGANVLTF	TGTGCCAGCAGCCGCTGGACAGGGAACGGGGCCAACGTCCTGACTTTC
TRBV28	.	TRBD2	16	TRBJ2-7	CASSSGGDVTSYEQYF	TGTGCCAGCAGTTCGGGAGGGGATGTCACCTCCTACGAGCAGTACTTC
TRBV9	many	TRBD2	15	TRBJ2-1	CASSSSGNSYNEQFF	TGTGCCAGCAGCTCAAGCGGGAACTCCTACAATGAGCAGTTCTTC
TRBV12-3/TRBV12-4	many	.	14	TRBJ1-1	CASSLVGGNTEAFF	TGTGCCAGCAGTTTAGTCGGGGGAAACACTGAAGCTTTCTTT
TRBV12-3/TRBV12-4	.	TRBD2	15	TRBJ2-2	CASSLLGLAIGELFF	TGTGCCAGCAGCCTCCTCGGACTAGCAATCGGGGAGCTGTTTTTT
TRBV24-1	.	.	14	TRBJ2-5	CATSDSRPRETQYF	TGTGCCACCAGTGATTCGCGCCCAAGGGAGACCCAGTACTTC
TRBV10-3	few	.	13	TRBJ2-2	CASLPWGTGELFF	TGTGCCTCCTTGCCCTGGGGAACCGGGGAGCTGTTTTTT
TRBV20-1	many	TRBD2	16	TRBJ2-5	CSARVGSGTLRETQYF	TGCAGTGCTAGAGTTGGTAGCGGGACCTTGCGGGAGACCCAGTACTTC
TRBV29-1	.	.	14	TRBJ1-1	CSVEDLALLTEAFF	TGCAGCGTTGAAGATCTAGCCCTATTAACTGAAGCTTTCTTT
TRBV7-3	many	.	14	TRBJ1-6	CASSLTAGNSPLHF	TGTGCCAGCAGCTTAACGGCAGGGAATTCACCCCTCCACTTT
TRBV20-1	.	TRBD1	12	TRBJ1-1	CSARDRGPEAFF	TGCAGTGCTAGGGACAGGGGGCCTGAAGCTTTCTTT
TRBV2	few	.	15	TRBJ1-1	CASSEPAIMNTEAFF	TGTGCCAGCAGTGAACCAGCCATCATGAACACTGAAGCTTTCTTT
TRBV12-3/TRBV12-4	.	.	14	TRBJ1-1	CASSLRNKGTEAFF	TGTGCCAGCAGTCTACGAAACAAAGGGACTGAAGCTTTCTTT
TRBV2	few	TRBD2	14	TRBJ2-5	CASRLAGGQETQYF	TGTGCCAGCAGGTTAGCGGGGGGCCAAGAGACCCAGTACTTC
TRBV7-9	many	.	16	TRBJ1-3	CASSLGGGLSGNTIYF	TGTGCCAGCAGCTTAGGCGGGGGACTCTCTGGAAACACCATATATTTT
TRBV20-1	.	.	12	TRBJ1-5	CSAPRLYQPQHF	TGCAGTGCTCCCAGGTTGTACCAGCCCCAGCATTTT